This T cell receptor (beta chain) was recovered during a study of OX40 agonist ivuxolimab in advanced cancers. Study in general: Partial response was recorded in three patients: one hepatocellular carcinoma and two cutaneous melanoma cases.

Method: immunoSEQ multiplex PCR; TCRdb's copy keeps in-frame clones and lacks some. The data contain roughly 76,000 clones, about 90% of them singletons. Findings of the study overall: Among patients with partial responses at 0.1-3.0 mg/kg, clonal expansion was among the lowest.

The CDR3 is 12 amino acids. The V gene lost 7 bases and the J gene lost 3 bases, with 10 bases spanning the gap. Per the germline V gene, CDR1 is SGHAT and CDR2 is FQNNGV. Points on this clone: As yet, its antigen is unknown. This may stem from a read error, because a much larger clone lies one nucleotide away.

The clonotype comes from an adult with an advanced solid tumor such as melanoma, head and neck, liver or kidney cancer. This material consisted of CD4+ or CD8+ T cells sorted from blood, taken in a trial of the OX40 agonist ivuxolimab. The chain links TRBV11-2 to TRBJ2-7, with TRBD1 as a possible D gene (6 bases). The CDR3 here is CASMDSYYEQYF. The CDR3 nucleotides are TGTGCCAGCATGGACAGCTACTACGAGCAGTACTTC.